Each of the 14 T cell receptor beta chains below was sequenced from the same sample in a study of response to subunit inactivated influenza vaccine (dated by TCRdb to the late 2010s). The method was RT-PCR. This sample was sequenced with an Illumina HiSeq 2500. TCRdb reprocessed the public reads (quality trimming at Q25 with fastp, clone calling with MiXCR) and kept in-frame beta chains. Under each unique CDR3 protein, matching rows form one entry showing the most common genes and DNA. The sample includes around 850,000 distinct CDR3 sequences, with approximately 18% observed a single time. The ten largest clones capture around 9.9% of the sample. Source: PBMCs from blood, taken roughly 5 days after vaccination. The receptors were sampled from a man between 50 and 59 years old who received an inactivated influenza vaccine. Donor details come from another sample of the same person, matched by shared clones.

The chain carries TRBV18 and TRBJ2-3; 15 bases map to TRBD2. CDR1 and CDR2 (germline): KGHSH, LQKENI. This CDR3 is built from 16 residues. V shed 6 bases, J shed 5 bases, and the junction held 6 bases outside the gene matches. The CDR3 nucleotides read TGTGCCAGCTCGCCTGGGACTAGCGGGAGGATAGATACGCAGTATTTT. It is translated as CASSPGTSGRIDTQYF.

This rearrangement joins TRBV28 to TRBJ2-1; D is uncertain. The CDR3 has 14 residues. From germline, CDR1 is MDHEN and CDR2 SYDVKM. The V gene lost 8 bases and the J gene lost 4 bases, with 15 bases spanning the gap. The CDR3 nucleotides are TGTGCCAGCGGTATTCCAAGGGAATACAATGAGCAGTTCTTC. It encodes CASGIPREYNEQFF.

V usage is TRBV4-3 and J usage is TRBJ1-1; the match to TRBD1 covers 7 bases. Looked up from germline, CDR1 is LGHNA and CDR2 is YSLEER. V was pared by 3 bases and J by 4 bases, with 11 bases of the junction left unmatched. The CDR3 contains 16 residues. CDR3 in DNA: TGCGCCAGCAGCCATCTACAGGGGCAGCTCGGCACTGAAGCTTTCTTT. It specifies CASSHLQGQLGTEAFF.

This chain uses TRBV6-1 with TRBJ2-5; TRBD2 matches at 11 bases. CDR1 is MNHNS and CDR2 is SASEGT in the germline V gene. This CDR3 is built from 16 residues. V lost 6 bases, J lost 0 bases, and 6 bases stayed unmatched. CDR3: CASSRIAGGYQETQYF. The CDR3 DNA reads as TGTGCCAGCAGCCGAATAGCGGGGGGGTACCAAGAGACCCAGTACTTC.

V usage is TRBV20-1 and J usage is TRBJ1-2, with D tentatively TRBD1 (6 bases). Germline loops: CDR1 DFQATT, CDR2 SNEGSKA (reference sequence). The CDR3 consists of 16 residues. Trimming left V 0 bases short and J 7 bases short, with 21 bases between. CDR3 sequence: CSARDSGVPGSSGYTF. The CDR3 DNA reads TGCAGTGCTAGAGACTCAGGGGTGCCCGGCTCTTCTGGCTACACCTTC.

V usage is TRBV24-1 and J usage is TRBJ1-5; 8 bases fit TRBD1. Germline V gene sequence: CDR1 KGHDR, CDR2 SFDVKD. CDR3 size: 14 residues. J lost 4 bases, V lost 10 bases, and 8 bases had no gene match. This CDR3 is CATGGTGRNQPQHF. CDR3 coding DNA: TGTGCCACAGGGGGGACAGGACGGAATCAGCCCCAGCATTTT.

This clonotype was counted a few times. The J gene is TRBJ2-7, the V gene TRBV6-2 or TRBV6-3, with D perhaps TRBD1 or TRBD2 (5 bases each). This CDR3 is 15 amino acids long. Trimming cost V 0 bases and J 4 bases, with 13 bases left between them. Germline-derived CDR1 and CDR2 are MNHEY and SVGEGT. CDR3 region: CASSYSGGAIYEQYF. As DNA, the CDR3 is TGTGCCAGCAGTTACTCTGGGGGAGCTATATACGAGCAGTACTTC.

This clonotype appeared a few times. The chain combines TRBV20-1 with TRBJ1-2; TRBD1 aligns across 8 bases. V shed 5 bases, J shed 7 bases, and the junction held 9 bases outside the gene matches. The CDR3 runs to 13 residues. Germline lookup yields CDR1 DFQATT and CDR2 SNEGSKA (reference sequence). The CDR3 nucleotides are TGCAGTGCTGCCGAGGACAGGGCAGGTGGCTACACCTTC. Amino acids: CSAAEDRAGGYTF.

This clonotype was seen a handful of times. The V gene is TRBV20-1, the J gene TRBJ2-5, with D tentatively TRBD2 (6 bases). Trimming took off 5 bases at V and 0 bases at J, with 16 bases between the two ends. CDR3 length equals 15 residues. Germline loops: CDR1 DFQATT, CDR2 SNEGSKA (reference sequence). CDR3 sequence (DNA): TGCAGTGCTGGGCCGGGGGTAGGGAACCAAGAGACCCAGTACTTC. Encoded protein: CSAGPGVGNQETQYF.

The table lists this clonotype with a few counts. The V gene is TRBV4-2, the J gene TRBJ2-7; D not certain. The CDR3 contains 15 residues. Germline values: CDR1 LGHNA, CDR2 YNFKEQ. Trimming left V 0 bases short and J 2 bases short, with 11 bases between. CDR3 region: CASSQDSGETYEQYF. The CDR3 bases are TGTGCCAGCAGCCAAGATTCAGGAGAAACCTACGAGCAGTACTTC.

This clonotype appeared a few times. This chain uses TRBV4-1 with TRBJ1-4, with D perhaps TRBD1 (6 bases). V gave up 9 bases and J gave up 7 bases, with 15 bases separating them. The CDR3 length is 13 residues. Germline CDR1 is MGHRA and CDR2 is YSYEKL. The CDR3 protein is CASSGGLGEKLFF. In DNA, the CDR3 is TGCGCCAGTTCGGGGGGGCTGGGTGAAAAACTGTTTTTT.

The chain carries TRBV15 and TRBJ1-2; the D is unclear. Germline CDR1 is LNHNV and CDR2 is YYDKDF (reference sequence). With 0 bases removed from V and 4 bases from J, the gap between germline ends came to 12 bases. CDR3 size: 15 residues. The CDR3 loop reads CATSRDVGVTYGYTF. DNA for the CDR3: TGTGCCACCAGCAGAGATGTCGGAGTCACCTATGGCTACACCTTC.

This clonotype was observed a handful of times. V usage is TRBV5-5 and J usage is TRBJ1-2, with TRBD1 matching over 9 bases. The CDR3 contains 14 residues. Unmatched junction bases numbered 5, after V lost 4 bases and J lost 4 bases. Germline V CDR1 and CDR2: SGHKS, YYEKEE (reference sequence). The CDR3 spells CASSPVTGGYGYTF. CDR3 nucleotides: TGTGCCAGCAGCCCCGTGACAGGGGGCTATGGCTACACCTTC.

This clonotype was counted at least ten times. The chain uses TRBV29-1 and TRBJ2-1, with D tentatively TRBD2 (5 bases). The CDR3 spans 13 residues. Germline lookup yields CDR1 SQVTM and CDR2 ANQGSEA. The V end lost 7 bases, the J end lost 6 bases, and 16 bases lay between the germline ends. The CDR3 sequence: CSAKILTSNEQFF. As DNA, the CDR3 is TGCAGCGCCAAAATCCTCACTAGCAATGAGCAGTTCTTC.